The entry that follows covers one TCR beta chain sequence. Its antigen is currently unknown. The protocol was immunoSEQ multiplex PCR, while the TCRdb copy is restricted to in-frame clones and leaves out a portion. Among tens of thousands of clones listed, 88% were seen once. This record comes from a study of T cell responses to AZD1222 COVID-19 vaccine. General observations from the study: Spike-specific TCR breadth and depth both grew after two AZD1222 doses. Unmutated regions of variants are reportedly targeted by nearly half of spike-specific TCRs. Donors were mostly white British, more females; clonal diversity possibly underestimated. AZD1222 recipients seropositive at baseline numbered only six.

This CDR3 comprises 16 residues. Germline V CDR1 and CDR2: GTSNPN, SVGIG (reference sequence). V lost 5 bases and J lost 3, with 23 bases in between. The chain links TRBV30 to TRBJ2-7, with D possibly being TRBD1 or TRBD2 (6 bases each). Sequencing used peripheral blood, obtained on day 0 of AZD1222 vaccination. The TCR sequence derives from an adult in good health. The CDR3 loop reads CAWGLLGGPGGYEQYF. In DNA, the CDR3 is TGTGCCTGGGGTCTTTTGGGGGGCCCTGGGGGCTACGAGCAGTACTTC.